This TCR beta chain was found in a study of T cells after yellow fever vaccination. The V end was cut by 4 bases, the J end by 0 bases, with 10 bases between. The CDR3 runs to 15 residues. Germline loops: CDR1 SGHTA, CDR2 FQGNSA. This clonotype was recorded at least ten times. TCRdb redid the calling of the 5' RACE reads with MiXCR, one entry per CDR3 protein. The data contain about 320,000 distinct CDR3 sequences, approximately 4% of them singletons. The sequence derives from a man between 18 and 35 years old who received the YFV17D yellow fever vaccine. This chain joins TRBV7-2 and TRBJ1-5, with D unclear. The source was PBMCs, collected 15 days after the yellow fever booster vaccination. CDR3 DNA: TGTGCCAGCAGCTGGTATCGCGTTAGCAATCAGCCCCAGCATTTT. Its protein product is CASSWYRVSNQPQHF. The full variable domain, completed using reference TRBV7-2 and TRBJ1-5, is GAGVSQSPSNKVTEKGKDVELRCDPISGHTALYWYRQSLGQGLEFLIYFQGNSAPDKSGLPSDRFSAERTGGSVSTLTIQRTQQEDSAVYLCASSWYRVSNQPQHFGDGTRLSIL.